This is a list of T cell receptor beta chains from one sample in a study of blood T cell repertoires in COVID-19. TCRdb keeps only in-frame clones here, not all; method: immunoSEQ multiplex PCR. Of 350,000 to 400,000 clones listed, 89% are singletons. The sequenced material came from peripheral blood. The receptors stem from a woman aged 25 to 45 with COVID-19, enrolled during active disease. Each CDR3 is given with its conserved first and last residue. Fields, in order: CDR3 DNA, CDR3 protein, clone size, J gene, D gene, V gene. A D gene is named only where the DNA matches it firmly. Some rows have no size entry. The others give once, few or many, or a class for an expanded clone.

DNA: TGTGCCACCAGCAGCGGTAAGGGGAACTATAATTCACCCCTCCACTTT; CDR3: CATSSGKGNYNSPLHF; size: NA; J: TRBJ1-6; D: NA; V: TRBV15
DNA: TGCGCCAGCAGCCAAGAATTACTAGCGGGAGGAGACACCGGGGAGCTGTTTTTT; CDR3: CASSQELLAGGDTGELFF; size: once; J: TRBJ2-2; D: TRBD2; V: TRBV4-3
DNA: TGTGCCAGCAGACTAGCCCCACTAGCGGGGGACCACAATGAGCAGTTCTTC; CDR3: CASRLAPLAGDHNEQFF; size: NA; J: TRBJ2-1; D: TRBD2; V: TRBV11-2
DNA: TGCGCCAGCAGCTTGGTATCTAGCGGGAGGGATGAGCAGTTCTTC; CDR3: CASSLVSSGRDEQFF; size: few; J: TRBJ2-1; D: TRBD2; V: TRBV5-1
DNA: TGCGCCAGCAGCCAAGATTGGGGCCAGGGGATAGTGGCAGCACCCGAGCAGTACTTC; CDR3: CASSQDWGQGIVAAPEQYF; size: NA; J: TRBJ2-7; D: NA; V: TRBV4-1
DNA: TGTGCCAGCAACCTCGGGGGGGCCGAGGGTACGCAGTATTTT; CDR3: CASNLGGAEGTQYF; size: NA; J: TRBJ2-3; D: TRBD2; V: TRBV2
DNA: TGTGCCACCAGTGGACCCCCGGGCGAGGGTCAGCCCCAGCATTTT; CDR3: CATSGPPGEGQPQHF; size: NA; J: TRBJ1-5; D: NA; V: TRBV24-1
DNA: TGTGCCAGCAGCTTGTGGACAGGGAGTAATTCACCCCTCCACTTT; CDR3: CASSLWTGSNSPLHF; size: NA; J: TRBJ1-6; D: TRBD1; V: TRBV7-2
DNA: TGCGCCAGCTATCGTGACAGGGCCTCCACCGGGGAGCTGTTTTTT; CDR3: CASYRDRASTGELFF; size: NA; J: TRBJ2-2; D: TRBD1; V: TRBV5-1
DNA: TGCGCCAGCCTCGCGGACAGGGGAACGACAGATACGCAGTATTTT; CDR3: CASLADRGTTDTQYF; size: NA; J: TRBJ2-3; D: TRBD1; V: TRBV5-1
DNA: TGTGCCAGCAAATACACAGGGGATAATGAAAAACTGTTTTTT; CDR3: CASKYTGDNEKLFF; size: NA; J: TRBJ1-4; D: TRBD1; V: TRBV6-6
DNA: TGTGCCAGCACCGTGGAGGATTACTATAATTCACCCCTCCACTTT; CDR3: CASTVEDYYNSPLHF; size: few; J: TRBJ1-6; D: NA; V: TRBV2
DNA: TGTGCCAGTACACAGGTTTTTTTAACTAATGAAAAACTGTTTTTT; CDR3: CASTQVFLTNEKLFF; size: NA; J: TRBJ1-4; D: NA; V: TRBV19
DNA: TGTGCCAGCAGCTCCTTCAGGGGGCCTGGGGCCAACGTCCTGACTTTC; CDR3: CASSSFRGPGANVLTF; size: NA; J: TRBJ2-6; D: TRBD1; V: TRBV5-8
DNA: TGTGCCATCAGTGCCGGGGGGCTAGCCTTTGATAATTCACCCCTCCACTTT; CDR3: CAISAGGLAFDNSPLHF; size: NA; J: TRBJ1-6; D: NA; V: TRBV10-3
DNA: TGCGCCAGCCAAGGACAGGAGGGAGAAAAACTGTTTTTT; CDR3: CASQGQEGEKLFF; size: NA; J: TRBJ1-4; D: TRBD1; V: TRBV5-1
DNA: TGTGCCAGCAGGAGTACCGGGACAGGGTTAGAAGCTTTCTTT; CDR3: CASRSTGTGLEAFF; size: NA; J: TRBJ1-1; D: TRBD1; V: TRBV6-4
DNA: TGTGCCAGCAGCTTGCTGGGGTCTAGGGCGGGTGAGCAGTTCTTC; CDR3: CASSLLGSRAGEQFF; size: NA; J: TRBJ2-1; D: NA; V: TRBV5-5
DNA: TGTGCCAGCATGAGTATCTATGGCTACACCTTC; CDR3: CASMSIYGYTF; size: few; J: TRBJ1-2; D: NA; V: TRBV12-3/TRBV12-4
DNA: TGTGCCAGCAGCTTAGAGAACAGTGTGAATGAAGCTTTCTTT; CDR3: CASSLENSVNEAFF; size: few; J: TRBJ1-1; D: NA; V: TRBV7-9